The text below deals with one T cell receptor (beta chain). Germline V lookup: CDR1 ENHRY, CDR2 SYGVKD. The CDR3 is made up of 13 amino acids. Trimming removed 6 bases from V and 5 bases from J, with 13 bases in between. The entry originates in a study of Ad26.COV2.S vaccination and SARS-CoV-2 variants. Treatment indicated: 15 to 20 received Ad26.COV2.S at low or high dose, single or two shots; several received placebo; per-sample allocation not given. On day 63 after the first injection, vaccine and placebo recipients gave samples. An Ad26 vector that expressed Wuhan-strain SARS-CoV-2 spike constituted the vaccine. The assay was immunoSEQ multiplex PCR, and TCRdb's table has in-frame clones only and misses some. This table has 350,000 to 500,000 clones, 89% appearing once.

The chain couples TRBV10-3 to TRBJ2-5; TRBD2 is a possible D gene (5 bases). The receptor comes from a person between 18 and 65 years old who received the Ad26.COV2.S COVID-19 vaccine or a placebo. This specimen consisted of peripheral blood, obtained in a trial of Ad26.COV2.S vaccine versus placebo. The CDR3 region is CAIRTRGRETQYF. The CDR3 DNA sequence: TGTGCCATCAGGACACGGGGTCGGGAGACCCAGTACTTC.